Listed below are T cell receptor beta chains from one sample, sequenced in a study of cytotoxic CD8 clonotypes in ibrutinib-treated CLL. Clones were sequenced by immunoSEQ multiplex PCR, and TCRdb holds only the in-frame ones, with some missing. The data contain some 80,000 clones, around 75% of them singletons. The sequenced sample was PBMCs, obtained after 12 months of ibrutinib treatment. The receptors originated from a human donor with chronic lymphocytic leukemia. Both conserved end residues are part of each CDR3. A D gene is named only where the DNA matches it firmly. The listing skips clone size in some rows; elsewhere it reads once, few, many or a size class.

V	size	J	D	CDR3	DNA
TRBV6-4	few	TRBJ2-7	NA	CASSAQVGDYEQYF	TGTGCCAGCAGTGCCCAGGTGGGGGATTACGAGCAGTACTTC
TRBV6-5	NA	TRBJ2-7	TRBD1	CASSPPGQGRQYF	TGTGCCAGCAGTCCCCCCGGACAGGGAAGGCAGTACTTC
TRBV6-6	NA	TRBJ2-1	NA	CASRPANAVSYNEQFF	TGTGCCAGCAGGCCCGCCAACGCCGTCTCCTACAATGAGCAGTTCTTC
TRBV28	NA	TRBJ1-1	TRBD1	CASSLGQGGTEAFF	TGTGCCAGCAGTTTGGGACAGGGCGGGACTGAAGCTTTCTTT
TRBV18	NA	TRBJ2-5	TRBD2	CASSWEGFETQYF	TGTGCCAGCTCCTGGGAGGGATTCGAGACCCAGTACTTC
TRBV28	NA	TRBJ1-3	TRBD1	CASAPGGLGGNTIYF	TGTGCCAGCGCACCAGGGGGCCTGGGGGGAAACACCATATATTTT
TRBV11-3	few	TRBJ2-3	NA	CASSLGADTDTQYF	TGTGCCAGCAGCTTAGGTGCGGACACAGATACGCAGTATTTT
TRBV7-6	NA	TRBJ2-7	TRBD1	CASSLGAGGIYEQYF	TGTGCCAGCAGCTTAGGGGCAGGGGGTATTTACGAGCAGTACTTC
TRBV5-4	NA	TRBJ1-1	TRBD1	CASSPMDRDGEAFF	TGTGCCAGCAGCCCTATGGACAGGGATGGTGAAGCTTTCTTT
TRBV4-3	NA	TRBJ2-3	TRBD2	CASSQAITSGMTPVADTQYF	TGCGCCAGCAGCCAGGCGATAACTAGCGGGATGACCCCTGTCGCAGATACGCAGTATTTT
TRBV7-9	few	TRBJ2-6	NA	CASSPSGSGANVLTF	TGTGCCAGCAGCCCCTCAGGGTCTGGGGCCAACGTCCTGACTTTC
TRBV5-4	NA	TRBJ1-1	NA	CASSLGAPAGENTEAFF	TGTGCCAGCAGCTTGGGGGCCCCGGCAGGGGAAAACACTGAAGCTTTCTTT
TRBV11-3	NA	TRBJ1-5	TRBD1	CASSGPKPGTGGPNQPQHF	TGTGCCAGCAGCGGACCTAAGCCCGGGACAGGGGGCCCCAATCAGCCCCAGCATTTT
TRBV6-5	NA	TRBJ1-2	TRBD1	CASGGQQGARGGYTF	TGTGCCAGCGGAGGCCAACAGGGGGCGAGGGGTGGCTACACCTTC
TRBV11-2	once	TRBJ2-7	TRBD2	CASSRTSGPYEQYF	TGTGCCAGCAGCCGAACTAGCGGCCCCTACGAGCAGTACTTC
TRBV29-1	NA	TRBJ2-3	NA	CSVFEGQGWYF	TGCAGCGTCTTTGAGGGCCAAGGCTGGTATTTT
TRBV7-2	NA	TRBJ2-7	NA	CASSLAGGGWASDQYF	TGTGCCAGCAGCTTAGCGGGTGGGGGATGGGCTAGCGACCAATACTTC
TRBV18	NA	TRBJ2-3	NA	CASSPQDPSTDTQYF	TGTGCCAGCTCACCACAGGATCCTAGCACAGATACGCAGTATTTT
TRBV2	NA	TRBJ2-6	NA	CASTGSRGANVLTF	TGTGCCAGCACGGGGAGTAGGGGGGCCAACGTCCTGACTTTC
TRBV4-2	NA	TRBJ2-7	TRBD2	CASSQGLAETYEQYF	TGTGCCAGCAGCCAGGGGCTAGCGGAAACCTACGAGCAGTACTTC
TRBV4-3	NA	TRBJ2-3	NA	CASSQGASTDTQYF	TGCGCCAGCAGCCAAGGTGCCAGCACAGATACGCAGTATTTT
TRBV7-2	NA	TRBJ2-2	NA	CASSSPLGATGELFF	TGTGCCAGCAGCTCGCCGTTGGGGGCCACCGGGGAGCTGTTTTTT
TRBV19	NA	TRBJ2-7	TRBD1	CASTHPTGTGDFYEQYF	TGTGCCAGTACCCACCCGACCGGGACAGGGGATTTCTACGAGCAGTACTTC
TRBV27	NA	TRBJ1-2	TRBD1	CASSPGQGPYTF	TGTGCCAGCAGCCCGGGACAGGGGCCCTACACCTTC
TRBV7-6	NA	TRBJ1-4	NA	CASSRVPDGEKLFF	TGTGCCAGCAGCCGGGTCCCCGACGGTGAAAAACTGTTTTTT
TRBV5-1	many	TRBJ2-5	NA	CASSLAPLAGGQETQYF	TGCGCCAGCAGCTTGGCCCCACTAGCTGGGGGACAAGAGACCCAGTACTTC
TRBV19	NA	TRBJ2-1	NA	CASGRGYRGWQFF	TGTGCCAGTGGCAGGGGCTACCGAGGATGGCAGTTCTTC
TRBV30	few	TRBJ2-6	NA	CAWSLARGAGLTF	TGTGCCTGGAGTTTGGCCAGGGGGGCTGGCCTGACTTTC
TRBV18	few	TRBJ2-7	TRBD1	CASSRPPGQGVDEQYF	TGTGCCAGCTCACGACCGCCGGGACAGGGTGTCGACGAGCAGTACTTC
TRBV27	NA	TRBJ1-5	TRBD1	CASSPRDRGPYSNQPQHF	TGTGCCAGCAGTCCCCGAGACAGGGGGCCTTATAGCAATCAGCCCCAGCATTTT
TRBV27	NA	TRBJ2-7	TRBD1	CASSFDRDYEQYF	TGTGCCAGCAGTTTCGACAGGGACTACGAGCAGTACTTC
TRBV2	NA	TRBJ2-1	NA	CASSRVEGPYNEQFF	TGTGCCAGCAGTCGGGTGGAGGGGCCCTACAATGAGCAGTTCTTC
TRBV7-2	NA	TRBJ2-3	NA	CASSRRRENTQYF	TGTGCCAGCAGCCGCCGGCGGGAAAATACGCAGTATTTT
TRBV2	few	TRBJ1-1	NA	CASSAEGSAEAFF	TGTGCCAGCAGTGCGGAGGGGTCCGCTGAAGCTTTCTTT
TRBV6-6	NA	TRBJ1-1	NA	CASSGRTGDTEAFF	TGTGCCAGCAGTGGGCGGACGGGGGACACTGAAGCTTTCTTT
TRBV4-2	NA	TRBJ2-3	NA	CASSEEIGSTDTQYF	TGTGCCAGCAGCGAAGAGATCGGTTCTACAGATACGCAGTATTTT
TRBV11-2	NA	TRBJ2-2	NA	CASSPRRTRGTTGELFF	TGTGCCAGCAGCCCCCGCCGGACTAGGGGGACCACCGGGGAGCTGTTTTTT
TRBV6-6	NA	TRBJ2-4	TRBD1	CASSPDRAPRNIQYF	TGTGCCAGCAGTCCCGACAGGGCCCCCAGAAACATTCAGTACTTC
TRBV6-1	NA	TRBJ1-5	NA	CASRAGGGGWQPQHF	TGTGCCAGCAGAGCCGGCGGGGGGGGTTGGCAGCCCCAGCATTTT
TRBV27	NA	TRBJ2-2	NA	CASSGWTGNTGELFF	TGTGCCAGCAGCGGGTGGACGGGGAACACCGGGGAGCTGTTTTTT
TRBV9	NA	TRBJ2-3	TRBD2	CASSETSGGSTDTQYF	TGTGCCAGCAGCGAAACTAGCGGGGGGAGCACAGATACGCAGTATTTT
TRBV28	NA	TRBJ2-1	TRBD1	CASRYPGQGAREQFF	TGTGCCAGCAGATACCCGGGACAGGGGGCGCGGGAGCAGTTCTTC
TRBV5-1	NA	TRBJ2-3	TRBD1	CASSPSTGSRDTQYF	TGCGCCAGCAGCCCCTCGACAGGGTCCCGCGATACGCAGTATTTT
TRBV10-3	NA	TRBJ2-3	TRBD2	CAISGGTSGSTDTQYF	TGTGCCATCAGTGGGGGGACTAGCGGGAGCACAGATACGCAGTATTTT
TRBV7-3	NA	TRBJ1-1	NA	CASSPWRTEAFF	TGTGCCAGCAGCCCCTGGCGGACTGAAGCTTTCTTT
TRBV27	NA	TRBJ2-1	NA	CASSPTRGLGGGEQFF	TGTGCCAGCAGTCCCACCCGGGGACTTGGGGGTGGTGAGCAGTTCTTC
TRBV7-2	NA	TRBJ2-2	NA	CASSTGTVGLTGELFF	TGTGCCAGCAGCACGGGTACAGTCGGGTTAACCGGGGAGCTGTTTTTT
TRBV7-2	NA	TRBJ2-7	NA	CASSLASTRGEQYF	TGTGCCAGCAGCTTAGCGAGCACACGGGGGGAGCAGTACTTC
TRBV9	NA	TRBJ2-7	NA	CASSVAPDSLGQYF	TGTGCCAGCAGCGTAGCCCCGGACAGCCTTGGGCAGTACTTC
TRBV2	NA	TRBJ2-3	NA	CASRDQGAADTQYF	TGTGCCAGCCGGGACCAGGGTGCGGCAGATACGCAGTATTTT
TRBV11-2	NA	TRBJ1-3	NA	CASSLDLGSSGNTIYF	TGTGCCAGCAGCTTAGATCTAGGGAGCTCTGGAAACACCATATATTTT
TRBV19	NA	TRBJ2-5	TRBD2	CASRPGLAGALGETQYF	TGTGCCAGTAGACCCGGACTAGCGGGAGCCCTCGGGGAGACCCAGTACTTC
TRBV25-1	NA	TRBJ1-2	NA	CASSVPFYGYTF	TGTGCCAGCAGTGTACCCTTCTATGGCTACACCTTC
TRBV29-1	NA	TRBJ1-2	NA	CSVPAGAGYTF	TGCAGCGTTCCGGCAGGGGCTGGCTACACCTTC